The 10 T cell receptor beta chains below were found in one sample sequenced in a study of blood T cells in healthy people across ages. Combining a sample-barcoded 5' primer with a J-beta primer mix, a second PCR ran for roughly 6 to 12 cycles. From the 5' RACE reads, TCRdb called clonotypes with MiXCR, one entry per CDR3 protein. The profile shows 1.2 million to 1.5 million distinct CDR3 sequences, around 59% of them singletons. Sequencing was performed on blood. These receptors were obtained from a man aged 18 to 30 in good health.

This clonotype has only one observation. CDR3 in amino acids: CASLRANTDTQYF. The CDR3 DNA sequence: TGTGCCAGCCTTCGGGCTAACACAGATACGCAGTATTTT. This sequence joins TRBV6-1 and TRBJ2-3, with D uncertain. Trimming removed 8 bases from V and 2 bases from J, with 11 bases in between. Germline V gene data show CDR1 as MNHNS and CDR2 as SASEGT. This CDR3 comprises 13 residues.

The chain uses TRBV4-3 and TRBJ1-2; D uncertain. Looked up from germline, CDR1 is LGHNA and CDR2 is YSLEER. There are 12 residues in the CDR3. V lost 0 bases to trimming and J lost 11 bases, with 10 bases between them. CDR3: CASSQDYGLYTF. The CDR3 DNA sequence: TGCGCCAGCAGCCAAGATTATGGACTTTACACCTTC.

The rearrangement links TRBV20-1 to TRBJ1-2; D is unresolved. The germline CDR1 and CDR2 sequences are DFQATT and SNEGSKA (reference sequence). With 1 base removed from V and 5 bases from J, the gap between germline ends came to 11 bases. The CDR3 covers 13 residues. The CDR3 nucleotides read TGCAGTGCTAGAGGGTGGGTAGGGTATGGCTACACCTTC. Translated, it gives CSARGWVGYGYTF.

The chain uses TRBV6-2 or TRBV6-3 and TRBJ2-7; D remains unclear. Trimming removed 8 bases from V and 2 bases from J, with 13 bases in between. Germline assignment: CDR1 MNHEY and CDR2 SVGEGT. CDR3 length equals 13 residues. CDR3 residues: CASGFGSAYEQYF. In DNA, the CDR3 is TGTGCCAGCGGGTTCGGCAGCGCCTACGAGCAGTACTTC.

In its sample, this clonotype was seen a few times. The chain has TRBV6-1 and TRBJ2-1, with D perhaps TRBD2 (7 bases). The CDR3 has 17 residues. Germline V gene data show CDR1 as MNHNS and CDR2 as SASEGT. V was pared by 6 bases and J by 0 bases, with 18 bases between. Here the CDR3 reads CASRGGLAASSYNEQFF. The CDR3, as DNA: TGTGCCAGCAGGGGGGGGCTAGCGGCAAGCTCCTACAATGAGCAGTTCTTC.

This clonotype was observed a few times. The rearrangement links TRBV6-1 to TRBJ2-5; 7 bases align to TRBD1. The V gene's germline CDR1 is MNHNS and CDR2 SASEGT. The CDR3 spans 14 residues. The V gene end was trimmed by 6 bases and the J gene end by 4 bases; junction bases not matched to a gene: 8. This chain's CDR3 is CASSHTGAGETQYF. In DNA form, the CDR3 reads TGTGCCAGCAGCCATACAGGGGCGGGAGAGACCCAGTACTTC.

The chain employs TRBV20-1 and TRBJ2-1, with D unclear. The DNA end lines up better with TRBJ2-7; the J call may be wrong. The germline CDR1 and CDR2 sequences are DFQATT and SNEGSKA (reference sequence). The CDR3 runs 13 residues. The CDR3 region has the DNA TGCAGTGCTAGACCCTATACCTACAATGAGCAGTACTTC. This encodes CSARPYTYNEQYF.

V is TRBV4-1 and J is TRBJ2-5; possible D gene TRBD2, 5 bases. Trimming shortened V by 4 bases and J by 4 bases, and 16 bases separated the two germline ends. There are 15 residues in the CDR3. The germline V gene encodes CDR1 MGHRA and CDR2 YSYEKL. The CDR3 reads CASSPDEVRGETQYF. CDR3 nucleotides: TGCGCCAGCAGCCCCGATGAGGTCCGGGGAGAGACCCAGTACTTC.

The chain couples TRBV4-1 to TRBJ2-3, with 12 nucleotides matching TRBD2. The V and J ends lost 3 bases and 1 base, in that order; junction bases with no gene match: 5. The V gene's germline CDR1 is MGHRA and CDR2 YSYEKL. CDR3 length equals 17 residues. This chain's CDR3 is CASSHTGTSGRTDTQYF. DNA of the CDR3: TGCGCCAGCAGCCATACTGGGACTAGCGGGCGCACAGATACGCAGTATTTT.

This chain links TRBV2 with TRBJ2-1, with 12 bases that match TRBD2. CDR3 length equals 15 residues. J lost 7 bases, V lost 6 bases, and 7 bases had no gene match. Looked up from germline, CDR1 is SNHLY and CDR2 is FYNNEI. In DNA form, the CDR3 reads TGTGCCAGCAGGGAACTAGCGGGGGGCGTAAATGAGCAGTTCTTC. Amino acids: CASRELAGGVNEQFF.